This T cell receptor beta chain was recorded in a study of blood T cell repertoires in COVID-19. Overall study context: The origin of the acute and convalescent COVID-19 samples was the United States, Italy and Spain. The analysed material was cDNA or gDNA that came from T cells, B-cell-depleted T cells, or PBMCs.

V was pared by 0 bases and J by 14 bases, with 14 bases between. Germline assignment: CDR1 MRHNA and CDR2 SNTAGT. The CDR3 is 13 residues long. In the original analysis: Reference gene primers were amplified, and this amplification served to estimate nucleated cell counts. Produced via immunoSEQ multiplex PCR; TCRdb's table is partial and in-frame only. V and J calls and clone size are as listed in that table; D and trimming were resolved from the DNA. The table shows hundreds of thousands of clones, with approximately 85% occurring only once. J is TRBJ2-1 and V is TRBV6-4, with D possibly being TRBD2 (6 bases). The sequence was obtained from an elderly woman with COVID-19, enrolled during active disease. Sequencing was performed on peripheral blood. CDR3 in DNA: TGTGCCAGCAGTGACTCGACTAGGACTAAGAAGTTCTTC. This gives the protein CASSDSTRTKKFF.